Presented here are 7 T cell receptor beta chains from one specimen sequenced in a study of CXCR3-negative and CXCR3-positive naive CD8 T cells. The authors made the TRB cDNA libraries by 5' RACE using UMI labels. TCRdb re-called the 5' RACE reads and shows each CDR3 protein once, DNA omitted. This table lists about 66,000 distinct CDR3 sequences. The sample consisted of naive CXCR3- CD8+ T cells from blood. Subset here: CD45RO-CCR7+CD27+CD95- naive CD8+ T cells lacking CXCR3 (TNR3-). Receptor source: a human donor in good health. Some clones in this sample may be carry-over from other donors' samples.

This rearrangement joins TRBV7-9 to TRBJ1-6; the TCRdb D gene call, TRBD1, has no DNA to confirm it. The germline gives CDR1 SEHNR, CDR2 FQNEAQ (reference sequence). The CDR3 has 15 residues. CDR3 protein: CASSPGGVNNSPLHF.

The chain has TRBV27 and TRBJ2-3; TCRdb's D gene call, TRBD2, goes unchecked for lack of DNA. The CDR3 consists of 12 residues. CDR1 and CDR2 from the germline V gene are MNHEY and SMNVEV (reference sequence). The CDR3 region is CASRALGDTQYF.

J is TRBJ2-1 and V is TRBV7-3; TCRdb indicates TRBD1, and absent DNA this call remains unverified. This CDR3 has 15 amino acids. Germline V gene lookup returns CDR1 SGHTA and CDR2 FQGTGA. The chain's CDR3 is CASSLDGGPLNEQFF.

V gene TRBV20-1 combines with J gene TRBJ2-7; with no DNA, the TCRdb D assignment of TRBD2 cannot be verified. Per the germline V gene, CDR1 is DFQATT and CDR2 is SNEGSKA (reference sequence). The CDR3 is 15 residues long. The CDR3 loop is CSATGTSGTGYEQYF.

The rearrangement joins TRBV28 to TRBJ1-1; TCRdb reports TRBD1, a call that lacks DNA to check it against. This CDR3 has 16 residues. Per germline, CDR1 MDHEN and CDR2 SYDVKM. CDR3 loop: CASSLPSQGGDVEAFF. Full variable domain (missing parts from reference TRBV28 and TRBJ1-1): DVKVTQSSRYLVKRTGEKVFLECVQDMDHENMFWYRQDPGLGLRLIYFSYDVKMKEKGDIPEGYSVSREKKERFSLILESASTNQTSMYLCASSLPSQGGDVEAFFGQGTRLTVV.

V is TRBV19 and J is TRBJ2-5. This CDR3 has 14 residues. Germline V gene sequence: CDR1 LNHDA, CDR2 SQIVND (reference sequence). The CDR3 is CASSSSRDQETQYF.

This chain uses TRBV7-2 with TRBJ1-1; TCRdb lists TRBD1, though no DNA is available to test this call. Germline values: CDR1 SGHTA, CDR2 FQGNSA. The CDR3 is made up of 17 amino acids. CDR3 residues: CASSLPFKRQGDTEAFF.